The 15 T cell receptor beta chains listed next were all sequenced from one sample in a study of OX40 agonist ivuxolimab in advanced cancers. Sequencing was performed with immunoSEQ multiplex PCR; in TCRdb, only in-frame clones are kept and a portion is missing. Here the sample spans some 86,000 clones, about nine tenths being singletons. Material: CD4+ or CD8+ T cells sorted from blood, obtained in a trial of the OX40 agonist ivuxolimab. These TCRs come from an adult with an advanced solid tumor such as melanoma, head and neck, liver or kidney cancer.

V gene TRBV18 combines with J gene TRBJ1-5; D gene uncertain. The CDR3 sequence is 15 residues long. The germline V and J ends were trimmed by 0 bases and 8 bases, with 14 bases remaining between them. The germline CDR1 and CDR2 sequences are KGHSH and LQKENI. CDR3 sequence reads: CASSPPGNRAKPQHF. The CDR3 bases are TGTGCCAGCTCACCACCGGGAAATCGGGCTAAGCCCCAGCATTTT. Filled out from reference TRBV18 and TRBJ1-5, the complete variable domain reads NAGVMQNPRHLVRRRGQEARLRCSPMKGHSHVYWYRQLPEEGLKFMVYLQKENIIDESGMPKERFSAEFPKEGPSILRIQQVVRGDSAAYFCASSPPGNRAKPQHFGDGTRLSIL.

The chain has TRBV6-5 and TRBJ2-5; TRBD2 aligns across 12 bases. V was pared by 5 bases and J by 1 base, with 2 bases of the junction left unmatched. Germline V gives CDR1 MNHEY, CDR2 SVGAGI. This CDR3 is 15 amino acids long. Here the CDR3 DNA reads TGTGCCAGCAGTCTAGCGGGGGGGATCCAAGAGACCCAGTACTTC. Translated: CASSLAGGIQETQYF.

The chain combines TRBV5-1 with TRBJ2-7; TRBD2 matches 13 bases. Trimming removed 4 bases from V and 3 bases from J; junction bases left unmatched: 1. There are 14 residues in the CDR3. CDR1 SGHRS and CDR2 YFSETQ come from the germline V gene. The DNA of the CDR3 is TGCGCCAGCAGCGGACTAGCGGGGGACTACGAGCAGTACTTC. The encoded protein is CASSGLAGDYEQYF. Combining the CDR3 with reference TRBV5-1 and TRBJ2-7 gives the whole variable domain KAGVTQTPRYLIKTRGQQVTLSCSPISGHRSVSWYQQTPGQGLQFLFEYFSETQRNKGNFPGRFSGRQFSNSRSEMNVSTLELGDSALYLCASSGLAGDYEQYFGPGTRLTVT.

Only a few counts were recorded for this clone. The V gene is TRBV5-1, the J gene TRBJ1-1, with TRBD1 identical over 9 bases. Trimming cost V 6 bases and J 4 bases; bases outside gene matches: 7. CDR3 length: 14 amino acids. CDR1 SGHRS and CDR2 YFSETQ come from the germline V gene. CDR3 in DNA: TGCGCCAGCACCACGACAGGGGGGAGCACTGAAGCTTTCTTT. Translation gives CASTTTGGSTEAFF.

This chain uses TRBV19 with TRBJ1-6; D might be TRBD1 (5 bases). V dropped 4 bases and J dropped 7 bases, with 11 bases sitting between them. The CDR3 is 14 amino acids. Per germline, CDR1 LNHDA and CDR2 SQIVND (reference sequence). The chain's CDR3 is CASSTGTSNSPLHF. The DNA of the CDR3 is TGTGCCAGTAGTACCGGGACCTCGAATTCACCCCTCCACTTT.

V and J are TRBV6-5 and TRBJ1-2; D is possibly TRBD1 (5 bases). CDR3 length: 13 residues. V was shortened by 2 bases and J by 4 bases, with 8 bases between the two germline ends. CDR1 and CDR2 from the germline V gene are MNHEY and SVGAGI. This chain's CDR3 is CASSYDSTYGYTF. Written as DNA, the CDR3 is TGTGCCAGCAGTTACGACAGTACCTATGGCTACACCTTC.

The genes are TRBV5-1 and TRBJ1-2; weak D call: TRBD1 (6 bases). Germline lookup yields CDR1 SGHRS and CDR2 YFSETQ. This CDR3 has 17 amino acids. Trimming stripped 0 bases from V and 5 bases from J, with 20 bases between. The CDR3: CASSLGQGLDLTYGYTF. The CDR3 DNA is TGCGCCAGCAGCTTGGGGCAGGGGCTCGATTTGACATATGGCTACACCTTC.

In nucleotides, the CDR3 is TGTGCCAGCAGCCAAGCTTCTGGAAACACCATATATTTT. Protein product: CASSQASGNTIYF. V is TRBV14 and J is TRBJ1-3; D ambiguous. This CDR3 is built from 13 residues. Per germline, CDR1 SGHDN and CDR2 FVKESK. The ends were cut back, 1 base at V and 1 base at J, with 2 bases in the middle.

This chain connects TRBV6-1 to TRBJ1-1; D remains ambiguous. Trimming shortened V by 3 bases and J by 0 bases, and 2 bases separated the two germline ends. The CDR3 consists of 12 residues. Germline V CDR1 and CDR2: MNHNS, SASEGT. DNA for the CDR3: TGTGCCAGCAGTGAGTTGAACACTGAAGCTTTCTTT. As protein: CASSELNTEAFF.

The chain recombines TRBV6-1 with TRBJ1-2; maybe TRBD1 (5 bases). The germline V and J ends were trimmed by 8 bases and 2 bases, with 12 bases remaining between them. Germline V gene lookup returns CDR1 MNHNS and CDR2 SASEGT. The CDR3 sequence is 13 residues long. CDR3 nucleotides: TGTGCCAGCTTGGACAAGGTGAACTATGGCTACACCTTC. Translating gives CASLDKVNYGYTF.

CDR3 sequence reads: CASKTQSSGNTIYF. CDR3 DNA sequence: TGTGCCAGCAAAACCCAGAGCTCTGGAAACACCATATATTTT. The rearrangement joins TRBV6-5 to TRBJ1-3; no clear D gene. The CDR3 has 14 residues. CDR1 MNHEY and CDR2 SVGAGI come from the germline V gene. The V gene lost 7 bases and the J gene lost 0 bases, with 10 bases spanning the gap.

This chain joins TRBV18 and TRBJ1-1; D possibly corresponds to TRBD1 (5 bases). V shed 2 bases and J shed 8 bases, with 12 bases lying between them. In germline, CDR1 is KGHSH, CDR2 LQKENI. The CDR3 is 13 amino acids. For the CDR3, the DNA is TGTGCCAGCTCACCAGGGGACTCCTTGGAAGCTTTCTTT. As protein: CASSPGDSLEAFF.

V is TRBV5-4 and J is TRBJ1-1; D not resolved. This CDR3 region has 13 residues. Trimming stripped 6 bases from V and 1 base from J, with 10 bases between. Germline CDR1 and CDR2: SGHNT and YYREEE (reference sequence). The CDR3 is CASTLPTNTEAFF. The CDR3 DNA reads TGTGCCAGCACCCTCCCGACGAACACTGAAGCTTTCTTT.

This rearrangement joins TRBV5-1 to TRBJ1-3; possibly TRBD1 for D (6 bases). The CDR3 is 17 amino acids. The germline V gene encodes CDR1 SGHRS and CDR2 YFSETQ. Deletions cut 4 bases from V and 0 bases from J, with 17 bases between. CDR3 sequence (DNA): TGCGCCAGCAGCGTTACTTCAGGGGCGAGCTCTGGAAACACCATATATTTT. It is translated as CASSVTSGASSGNTIYF.

This clone has only one observation. V is TRBV6-5 and J is TRBJ2-5, with D maybe TRBD2 (5 bases). The J call may not be correct, given that the DNA end is closer to TRBJ2-7. CDR1 is MNHEY and CDR2 is SVGAGI in the germline V gene. CDR3 length equals 14 residues. This chain's CDR3 is CASSPPGSSYEQYF. The CDR3 DNA is TGTGCCAGCAGTCCACCGGGGTCCTCCTACGAGCAGTACTTC.